The clone carrying this TCR beta chain occurred once. Trimming removed 3 bases at V and 2 bases at J, with 23 bases between. CDR3 length: 18 amino acids. The germline gives CDR1 SNHLY, CDR2 FYNNEI. This sample is part of a study of OX40 agonist ivuxolimab in advanced cancers. Peripheral blood came from all dose cohorts at three timepoints. Some clones are missing from TCRdb's copy, which holds only in-frame ones; the method was immunoSEQ multiplex PCR. The data show 65,000 to 90,000 clones, with more than 75% seen just once and under 3.5% held by the top ten. The rearrangement links TRBV2 to TRBJ2-7; D may be TRBD2 (6 bases). The sample consisted of CD4+ or CD8+ T cells sorted from blood, taken in a trial of the OX40 agonist ivuxolimab. The receptor was derived from an adult with an advanced solid tumor such as melanoma, head and neck, liver or kidney cancer. The DNA for the CDR3 is TGTGCCAGCAGTGATCCTGGGGCCGGGAGTTCGTTTACCTACGAGCAGTACGTC. Protein product: CASSDPGAGSSFTYEQYV.